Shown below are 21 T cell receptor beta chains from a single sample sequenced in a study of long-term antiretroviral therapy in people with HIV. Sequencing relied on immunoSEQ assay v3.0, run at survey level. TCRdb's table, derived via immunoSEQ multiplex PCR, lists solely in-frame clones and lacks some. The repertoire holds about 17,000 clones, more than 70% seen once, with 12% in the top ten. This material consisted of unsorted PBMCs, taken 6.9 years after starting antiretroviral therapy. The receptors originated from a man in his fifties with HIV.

CDR3 protein: CATERGNYDEQYF. CDR3 DNA sequence: TGTGCCACAGAGAGGGGTAATTACGACGAGCAGTACTTC. The chain recombines TRBV6-6 with TRBJ2-7; D is tentatively TRBD1 or TRBD2 (5 bases each). The length of the CDR3 is 13 residues. V lost 10 bases and J lost 5, with 18 bases in between. Germline-derived CDR1 and CDR2 are MNHNY and SVGAGI (reference sequence).

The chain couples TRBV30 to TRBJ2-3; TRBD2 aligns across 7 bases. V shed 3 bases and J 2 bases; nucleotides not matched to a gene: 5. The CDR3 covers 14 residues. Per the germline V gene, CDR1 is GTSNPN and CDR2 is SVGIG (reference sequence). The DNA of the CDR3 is TGTGCCTGGAGCGCTAGCGGCAACACAGATACGCAGTATTTT. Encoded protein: CAWSASGNTDTQYF.

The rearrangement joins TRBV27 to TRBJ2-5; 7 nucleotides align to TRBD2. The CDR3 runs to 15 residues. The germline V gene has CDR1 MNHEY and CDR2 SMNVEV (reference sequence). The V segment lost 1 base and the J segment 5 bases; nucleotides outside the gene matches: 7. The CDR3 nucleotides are TGTGCCAGCAGTTTATACGCGGGAGTTTACGAGACCCAGTACTTC. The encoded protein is CASSLYAGVYETQYF.

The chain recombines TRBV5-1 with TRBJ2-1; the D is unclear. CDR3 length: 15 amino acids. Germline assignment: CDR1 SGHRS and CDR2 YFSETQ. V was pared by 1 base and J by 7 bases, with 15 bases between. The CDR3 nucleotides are TGCGCCAGCAGCTTGACCCCCCCTGTGGGGAATGAGCAGTTCTTC. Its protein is CASSLTPPVGNEQFF.

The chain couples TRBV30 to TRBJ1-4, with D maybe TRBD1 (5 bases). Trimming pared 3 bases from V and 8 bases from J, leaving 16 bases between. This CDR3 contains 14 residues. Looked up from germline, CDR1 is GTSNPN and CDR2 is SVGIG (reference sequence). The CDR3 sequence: CAWRGRAGNEKLFF. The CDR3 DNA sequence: TGTGCCTGGAGGGGCAGGGCAGGGAACGAAAAACTGTTTTTT.

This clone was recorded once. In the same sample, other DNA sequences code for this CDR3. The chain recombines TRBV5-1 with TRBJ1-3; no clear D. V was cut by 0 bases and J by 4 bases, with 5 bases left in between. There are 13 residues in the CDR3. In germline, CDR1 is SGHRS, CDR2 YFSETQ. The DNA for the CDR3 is TGCGCCAGCAGCTTGGCGGAAGGAAACACCATATATTTT. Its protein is CASSLAEGNTIYF. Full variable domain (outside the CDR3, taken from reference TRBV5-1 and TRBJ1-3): KAGVTQTPRYLIKTRGQQVTLSCSPISGHRSVSWYQQTPGQGLQFLFEYFSETQRNKGNFPGRFSGRQFSNSRSEMNVSTLELGDSALYLCASSLAEGNTIYFGEGSWLTVV.

The CDR3 sequence is CASSLPAGGPYEQYF. The CDR3 DNA sequence: TGTGCCAGCAGCTTACCAGCGGGAGGGCCCTACGAGCAGTACTTC. This chain connects TRBV7-2 to TRBJ2-7; 10 positions agree with TRBD2. This CDR3 contains 15 residues. Germline V gene sequence: CDR1 SGHTA, CDR2 FQGNSA. V gave up 2 bases and J gave up 2 bases; unmatched junction bases: 3.

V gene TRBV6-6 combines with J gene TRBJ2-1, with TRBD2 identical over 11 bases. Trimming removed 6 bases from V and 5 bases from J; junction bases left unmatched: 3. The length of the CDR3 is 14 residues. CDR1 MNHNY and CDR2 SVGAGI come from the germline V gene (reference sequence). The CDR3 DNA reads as TGTGCCAGCAGCGGGACTAGCGGAAACAATGAGCAGTTCTTC. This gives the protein CASSGTSGNNEQFF.

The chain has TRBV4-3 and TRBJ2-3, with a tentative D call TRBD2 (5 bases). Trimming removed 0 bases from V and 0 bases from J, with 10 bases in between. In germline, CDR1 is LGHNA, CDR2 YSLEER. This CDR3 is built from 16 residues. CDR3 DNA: TGCGCCAGCAGCCAAGATTTCGGCGGGAGCACAGATACGCAGTATTTT. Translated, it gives CASSQDFGGSTDTQYF.

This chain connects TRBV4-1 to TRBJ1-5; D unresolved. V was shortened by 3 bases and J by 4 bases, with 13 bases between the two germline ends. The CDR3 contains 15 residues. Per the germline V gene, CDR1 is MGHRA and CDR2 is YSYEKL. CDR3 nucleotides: TGCGCCAGCAGCCAGGAAGAGCTGGCGAATCAGCCCCAGCATTTT. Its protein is CASSQEELANQPQHF.

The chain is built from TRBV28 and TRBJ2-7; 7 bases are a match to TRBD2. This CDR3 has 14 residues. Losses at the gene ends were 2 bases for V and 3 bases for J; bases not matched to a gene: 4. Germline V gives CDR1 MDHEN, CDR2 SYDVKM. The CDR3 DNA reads TGTGCCAGCAGTTTAATTGGGACTAACTACGAGCAGTACTTC. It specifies CASSLIGTNYEQYF.

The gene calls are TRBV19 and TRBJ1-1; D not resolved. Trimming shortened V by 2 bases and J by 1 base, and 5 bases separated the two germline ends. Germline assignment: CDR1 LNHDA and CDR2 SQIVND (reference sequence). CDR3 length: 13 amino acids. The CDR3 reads CASSINRNTEAFF. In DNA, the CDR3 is TGTGCCAGTAGTATAAACAGGAACACTGAAGCTTTCTTT.

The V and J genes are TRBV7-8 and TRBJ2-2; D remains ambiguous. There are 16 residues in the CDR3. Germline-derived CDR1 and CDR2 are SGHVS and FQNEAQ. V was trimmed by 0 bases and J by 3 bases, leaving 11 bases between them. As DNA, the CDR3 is TGTGCCAGCAGCTTAGCCGAGGATGCTTACACCGGGGAGCTGTTTTTT. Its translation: CASSLAEDAYTGELFF.

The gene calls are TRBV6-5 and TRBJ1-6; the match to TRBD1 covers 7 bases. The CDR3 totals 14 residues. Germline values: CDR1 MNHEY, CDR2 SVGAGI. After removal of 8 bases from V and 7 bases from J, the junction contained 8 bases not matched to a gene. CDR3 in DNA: TGTGCCAGCGGAGGGGACAGCAAAAATTCACCCCTCCACTTT. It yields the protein CASGGDSKNSPLHF.

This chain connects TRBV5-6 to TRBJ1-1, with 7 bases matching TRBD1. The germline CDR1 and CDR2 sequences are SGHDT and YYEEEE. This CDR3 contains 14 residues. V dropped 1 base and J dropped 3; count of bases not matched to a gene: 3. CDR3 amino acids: CASSLIRGDTEAFF. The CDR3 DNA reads TGTGCCAGCAGCTTGATCAGGGGGGACACTGAAGCTTTCTTT.

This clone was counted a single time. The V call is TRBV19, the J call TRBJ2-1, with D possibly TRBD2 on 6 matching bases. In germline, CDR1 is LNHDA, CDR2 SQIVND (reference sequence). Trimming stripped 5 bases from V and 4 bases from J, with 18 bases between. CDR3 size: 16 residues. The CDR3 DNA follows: TGTGCCAGTAGTCCCCTCGGTAGCGGACATTACAATGAGCAGTTCTTC. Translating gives CASSPLGSGHYNEQFF.

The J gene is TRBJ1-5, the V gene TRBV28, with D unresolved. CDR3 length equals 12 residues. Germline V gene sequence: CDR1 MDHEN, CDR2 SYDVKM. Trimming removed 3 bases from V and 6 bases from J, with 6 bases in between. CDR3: CASSFGSQPQHF. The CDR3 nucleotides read TGTGCCAGCAGTTTTGGGTCTCAGCCCCAGCATTTT.

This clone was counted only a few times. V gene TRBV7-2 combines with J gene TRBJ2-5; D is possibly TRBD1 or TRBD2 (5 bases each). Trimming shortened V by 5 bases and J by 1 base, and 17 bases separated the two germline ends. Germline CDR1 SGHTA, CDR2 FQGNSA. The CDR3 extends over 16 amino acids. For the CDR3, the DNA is TGTGCCAGCAGCCGAGGGACGCATCCCCCCCAAGAGACCCAGTACTTC. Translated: CASSRGTHPPQETQYF. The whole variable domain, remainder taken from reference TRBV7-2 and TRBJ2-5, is GAGVSQSPSNKVTEKGKDVELRCDPISGHTALYWYRQSLGQGLEFLIYFQGNSAPDKSGLPSDRFSAERTGGSVSTLTIQRTQQEDSAVYLCASSRGTHPPQETQYFGPGTRLLVL.

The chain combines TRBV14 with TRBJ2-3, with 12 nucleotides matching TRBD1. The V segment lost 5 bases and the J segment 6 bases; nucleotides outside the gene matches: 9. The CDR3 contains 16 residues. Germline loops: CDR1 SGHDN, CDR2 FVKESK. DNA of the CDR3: TGTGCCAGCAGCTTCGGGGACAGGGGGCGGAAGGATACGCAGTATTTT. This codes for CASSFGDRGRKDTQYF.

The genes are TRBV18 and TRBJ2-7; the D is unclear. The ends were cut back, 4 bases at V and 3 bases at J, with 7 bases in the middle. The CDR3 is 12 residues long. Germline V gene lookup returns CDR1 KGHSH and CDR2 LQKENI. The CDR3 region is CASSLLSYEQYF. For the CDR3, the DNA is TGTGCCAGCTCACTGTTGAGCTACGAGCAGTACTTC. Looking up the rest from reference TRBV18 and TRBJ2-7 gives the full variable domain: NAGVMQNPRHLVRRRGQEARLRCSPMKGHSHVYWYRQLPEEGLKFMVYLQKENIIDESGMPKERFSAEFPKEGPSILRIQQVVRGDSAAYFCASSLLSYEQYFGPGTRLTVT.

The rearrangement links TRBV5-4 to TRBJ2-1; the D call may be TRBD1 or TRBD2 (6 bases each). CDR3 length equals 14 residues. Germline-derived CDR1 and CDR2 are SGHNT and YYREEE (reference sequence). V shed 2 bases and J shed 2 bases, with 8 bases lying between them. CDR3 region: CASSFRGPYNEQFF. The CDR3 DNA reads TGTGCCAGCAGCTTTCGGGGGCCCTACAATGAGCAGTTCTTC.